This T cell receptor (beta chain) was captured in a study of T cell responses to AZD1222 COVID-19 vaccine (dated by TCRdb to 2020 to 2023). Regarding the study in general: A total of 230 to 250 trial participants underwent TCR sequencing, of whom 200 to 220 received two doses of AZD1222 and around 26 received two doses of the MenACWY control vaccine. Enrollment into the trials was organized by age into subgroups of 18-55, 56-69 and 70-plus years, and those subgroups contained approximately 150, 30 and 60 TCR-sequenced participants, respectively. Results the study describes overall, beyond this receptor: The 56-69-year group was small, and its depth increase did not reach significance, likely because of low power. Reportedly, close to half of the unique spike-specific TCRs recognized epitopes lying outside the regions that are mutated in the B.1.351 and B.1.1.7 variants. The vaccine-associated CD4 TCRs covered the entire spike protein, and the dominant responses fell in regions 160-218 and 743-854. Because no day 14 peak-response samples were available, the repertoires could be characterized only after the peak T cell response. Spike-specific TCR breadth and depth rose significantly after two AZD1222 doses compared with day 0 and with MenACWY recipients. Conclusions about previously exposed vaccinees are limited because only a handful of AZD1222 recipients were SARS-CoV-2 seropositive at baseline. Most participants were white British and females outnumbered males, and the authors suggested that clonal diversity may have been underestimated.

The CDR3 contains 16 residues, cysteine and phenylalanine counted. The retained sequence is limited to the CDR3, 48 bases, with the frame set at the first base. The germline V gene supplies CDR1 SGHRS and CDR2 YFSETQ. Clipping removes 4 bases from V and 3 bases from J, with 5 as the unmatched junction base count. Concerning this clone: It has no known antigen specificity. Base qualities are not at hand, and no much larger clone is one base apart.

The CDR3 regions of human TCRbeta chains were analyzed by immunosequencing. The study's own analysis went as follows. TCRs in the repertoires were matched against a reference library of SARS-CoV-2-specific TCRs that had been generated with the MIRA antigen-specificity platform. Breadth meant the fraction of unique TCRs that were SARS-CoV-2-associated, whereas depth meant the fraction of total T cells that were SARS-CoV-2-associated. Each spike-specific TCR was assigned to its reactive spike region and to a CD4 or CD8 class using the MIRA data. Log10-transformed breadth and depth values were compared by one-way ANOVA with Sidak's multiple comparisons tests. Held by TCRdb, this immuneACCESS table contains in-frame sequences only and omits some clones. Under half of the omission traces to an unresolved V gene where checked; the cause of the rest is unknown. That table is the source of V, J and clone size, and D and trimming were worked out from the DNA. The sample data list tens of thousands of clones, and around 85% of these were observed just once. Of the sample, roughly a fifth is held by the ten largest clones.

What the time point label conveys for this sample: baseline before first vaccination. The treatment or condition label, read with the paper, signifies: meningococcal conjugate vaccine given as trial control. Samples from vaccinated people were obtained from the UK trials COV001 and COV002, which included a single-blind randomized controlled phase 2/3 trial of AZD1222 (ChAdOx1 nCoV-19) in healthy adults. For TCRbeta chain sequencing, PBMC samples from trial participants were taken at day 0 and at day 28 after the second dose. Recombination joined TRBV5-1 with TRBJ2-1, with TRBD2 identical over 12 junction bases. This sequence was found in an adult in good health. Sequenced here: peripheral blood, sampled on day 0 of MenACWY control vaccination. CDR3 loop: CASSPRLAGDYNEQFF. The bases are TGCGCCAGCAGCCCTAGACTAGCGGGGGACTACAATGAGCAGTTCTTC.